A selection of T cell receptor beta chains follows, all from one sample in a study of blood T cell repertoires in COVID-19. The data were produced by immunoSEQ multiplex PCR, yet TCRdb's version contains in-frame clones alone and is incomplete. The table has some 110,000 clones, approximately 88% seen once. Sequences were obtained from peripheral blood. These receptor sequences come from a woman in her 70s with acute or convalescent COVID-19. Each CDR3 is given without its conserved first and last residue. D genes are given only for firm matches.

d_call: TRBD1
v_call: TRBV11-2
j_call: TRBJ1-2
cdr3_aa: ASSIDRAGYGYT

d_call: TRBD1
v_call: TRBV2
j_call: TRBJ1-2
cdr3_aa: ASSPQGEGYT

d_call: -
v_call: TRBV7-9
j_call: TRBJ2-5
cdr3_aa: ASSLGESGVETQY

d_call: -
v_call: TRBV7-9
j_call: TRBJ1-5
cdr3_aa: ASSSGNNQPQH

d_call: -
v_call: TRBV28
j_call: TRBJ1-5
cdr3_aa: ASSPTLVSNQPQH

d_call: -
v_call: TRBV29-1
j_call: TRBJ1-5
cdr3_aa: SVSIRAGSNQPQH

d_call: -
v_call: TRBV24-1
j_call: TRBJ2-3
cdr3_aa: ATSALTGGTDTQY

d_call: TRBD2
v_call: TRBV7-2
j_call: TRBJ2-3
cdr3_aa: ASSLGGRADTQY

d_call: -
v_call: TRBV7-2
j_call: TRBJ1-5
cdr3_aa: ASSSLGGAQH

d_call: TRBD1
v_call: TRBV5-6
j_call: TRBJ2-6
cdr3_aa: ASSTWDSLSGANVLT

d_call: -
v_call: TRBV5-6
j_call: TRBJ1-2
cdr3_aa: ASSLAAGYGYT

d_call: TRBD1
v_call: TRBV5-1
j_call: TRBJ2-2
cdr3_aa: ASSNQQGAGELF

d_call: -
v_call: TRBV9
j_call: TRBJ2-5
cdr3_aa: ASSPRGDDQETQY

d_call: -
v_call: TRBV2
j_call: TRBJ1-6
cdr3_aa: ASSYKSPLH

d_call: TRBD1
v_call: TRBV28
j_call: TRBJ1-1
cdr3_aa: ASSLLTGGAF

d_call: -
v_call: TRBV10-2
j_call: TRBJ2-5
cdr3_aa: ASSEPDYLRETQY

d_call: -
v_call: TRBV6-1
j_call: TRBJ2-1
cdr3_aa: ASSEAVGRAYNEQF

d_call: -
v_call: TRBV3-1/TRBV3-2
j_call: TRBJ1-4
cdr3_aa: ASSLSAGGANEKLF

d_call: -
v_call: TRBV6-6
j_call: TRBJ1-2
cdr3_aa: ASSRDGMEGGYT

d_call: -
v_call: TRBV6-5
j_call: TRBJ1-3
cdr3_aa: ASSLQGSGNTIY

d_call: -
v_call: TRBV5-1
j_call: TRBJ1-3
cdr3_aa: ASSLWGGAGNTIY

d_call: -
v_call: TRBV6-4
j_call: TRBJ2-1
cdr3_aa: ASSVQGGEQF

d_call: TRBD1
v_call: TRBV2
j_call: TRBJ2-3
cdr3_aa: ASSPDRGIPDTQY

d_call: -
v_call: TRBV6-5
j_call: TRBJ2-1
cdr3_aa: ASSRGLSRANEQF

d_call: TRBD1
v_call: TRBV30
j_call: TRBJ1-1
cdr3_aa: AWSGDRGVTEAF

d_call: TRBD1
v_call: TRBV5-1
j_call: TRBJ1-4
cdr3_aa: ASSPIQGAREKLF

d_call: TRBD1
v_call: TRBV7-2
j_call: TRBJ2-7
cdr3_aa: ASSLGLSGQGVPEQY

d_call: TRBD1
v_call: TRBV19
j_call: TRBJ1-1
cdr3_aa: ASSLTGDTEAF

d_call: -
v_call: TRBV6-5
j_call: TRBJ2-1
cdr3_aa: ASTLAGSQF

d_call: -
v_call: TRBV9
j_call: TRBJ2-3
cdr3_aa: ASSAPSGGGDTQY

d_call: -
v_call: TRBV19
j_call: TRBJ1-1
cdr3_aa: ASRLQDMNTEAF

d_call: -
v_call: TRBV29-1
j_call: TRBJ2-5
cdr3_aa: SAAKGGNQETQY

d_call: -
v_call: TRBV5-4
j_call: TRBJ2-3
cdr3_aa: ASSLATDTQY

d_call: TRBD1
v_call: TRBV9
j_call: TRBJ2-5
cdr3_aa: ASSIQGAHQETQY

d_call: TRBD1
v_call: TRBV6-5
j_call: TRBJ2-2
cdr3_aa: ASSYSTGVSTGELF

d_call: TRBD1
v_call: TRBV9
j_call: TRBJ1-2
cdr3_aa: ASSRTTGGGGYT